This TCR beta chain was obtained from a study of blood T cell repertoires in COVID-19. Study-level background: PBMCs, B-cell-depleted T cells, or T cells were the source of the cDNA or gDNA that made up the material.

Produced via immunoSEQ multiplex PCR; TCRdb's table is partial and in-frame only. The table shows some 260,000 clones, with about 80% occurring only once. Participant-reported clinical history was the basis for cohort assignment. V was pared by 8 bases and J by 6 bases, with 15 bases between. The CDR3 runs 13 residues. Germline V lookup: CDR1 LNHDA, CDR2 SQIVND (reference sequence). Sequenced input: PBMCs or T cells enriched from blood (not recorded which). The TCR originated in a man aged 25-40 years with acute COVID-19. The chain combines TRBV19 with TRBJ2-3, with D possibly matching TRBD2 (6 bases). CDR3 amino acids: CASSFGGVDTQYF. In DNA, the CDR3 is TGTGCCAGTTCATTTGGCGGGGTGGATACGCAGTATTTT.